This T cell receptor (beta chain) derives from a study of T cells after yellow fever vaccination. Turning to the study itself: Preparation of the low-cell-number fractions used SMART-Seq v4 Ultra Low Input.

Ten or more counts support this clonotype. Antigen: not known. UMIs were added to TCR cDNA along with a universal primer site when it was made by 5'RACE template switching. Using its own MiXCR run on the 5' RACE reads, TCRdb lists one record per CDR3 protein. The data contain 280,000 or so distinct CDR3 sequences, around 10% of them singletons. Findings and limits, study-wide: Secondary responses were weaker yet peaked faster, day 5 versus 15. CD4 and CD8 compartments shared a small share of clonotypes.

The V gene lost 0 bases and the J gene lost 1 base, with 17 bases spanning the gap. CDR3 length: 17 amino acids. In germline, CDR1 is SQVTM, CDR2 ANQGSEA. The chain recombines TRBV29-1 with TRBJ2-3; D remains unclear. The sequence was collected from a man between 18 and 29 years old who received the YFV17D yellow fever vaccine. The source was CD4+ T cells sorted from PBMCs, collected 5 days after the yellow fever booster vaccination. CDR3 nucleotides: TGCAGCGTTGAAGATTCAGGAGCTACCGACCGCACAGATACGCAGTATTTT. Its translation: CSVEDSGATDRTDTQYF.